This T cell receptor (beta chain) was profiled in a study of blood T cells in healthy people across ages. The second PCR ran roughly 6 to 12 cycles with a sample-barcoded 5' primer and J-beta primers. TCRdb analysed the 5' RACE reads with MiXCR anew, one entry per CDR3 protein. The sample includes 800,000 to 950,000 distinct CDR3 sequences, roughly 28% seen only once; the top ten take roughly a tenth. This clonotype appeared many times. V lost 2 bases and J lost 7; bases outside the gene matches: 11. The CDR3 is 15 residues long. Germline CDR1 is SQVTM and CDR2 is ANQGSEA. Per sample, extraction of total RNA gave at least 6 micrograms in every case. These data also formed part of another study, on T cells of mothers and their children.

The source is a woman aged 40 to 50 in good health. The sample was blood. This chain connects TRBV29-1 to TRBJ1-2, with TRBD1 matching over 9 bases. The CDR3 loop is CSVEKSGQGQGGYTF. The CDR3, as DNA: TGCAGCGTTGAAAAATCGGGACAGGGTCAAGGTGGCTACACCTTC.